The subject of this entry is one TCR beta chain. Its target is not known. The data are from a study of graft-versus-host responses after intestinal transplantation. Some clones are missing from TCRdb's copy, which holds only in-frame ones; the method was immunoSEQ multiplex PCR. The sample records some 92,000 clones, about nine tenths being singletons. CDR1 SGHDT and CDR2 YYEEEE come from the germline V gene. This CDR3 is 17 amino acids long. Trimming removed 4 bases from V and 4 bases from J; junction bases left unmatched: 13. The J gene is TRBJ2-1, the V gene TRBV5-6, with 8 bases matching TRBD2. This specimen consisted of unstimulated CD4+ T cells sorted from spleen or lymph node cells, obtained before intestinal transplant. The sequence was obtained from a human donor who received an intestinal transplant. Written as DNA, the CDR3 is TGTGCCAGCAGCCCAGGACCGGGACTAGGAGGGTACAATGAGCAGTTCTTC. It translates to CASSPGPGLGGYNEQFF.